Listed below are T cell receptor beta chains from one sample, sequenced in a study of T cells in Graves' hyperthyroidism and ophthalmopathy. TCRdb re-called the multiplex PCR reads with MiXCR, one entry per CDR3 protein. The data contain fewer than 450,000 distinct CDR3 sequences, around 15% of them seen just once; the ten biggest clones take up under 25%. Sequencing input: blood. The receptors stem from a woman aged 55-75 years with Graves' ophthalmopathy. The conserved cysteine and the conserved F or W are not part of the CDR3 here.

>TRBV27
VSRRDRWPSTDTQY
>TRBV6-1
ASSVLAASGSVSDTQY
>TRBV30
AWSIGGGTEAF
>TRBV20-1
SARGTGKLTQETQY
>TRBV18
ASSPQLGQETQY
>TRBV12-3/TRBV12-4
ASSRGGTHEQY
>TRBV29-1
SVEDPQGAGGYT
>TRBV10-2
ASRDPGLTEAF
>TRBV7-9
ASSPTGIGYNEQF
>TRBV6-1
ASSLSQRGDTEAF
>TRBV7-9
ASSPGGGTGRDSPLH
>TRBV20-1
SAPGTWRETQY
>TRBV10-3
AISDQGLAYEQY
>TRBV28
ASSPGPQLSEF
>TRBV3-1
ASSQLGYNEQF
>TRBV20-1
SARDSRWRGTTDTQY
>TRBV20-1
SATKAGTGDQPQH
>TRBV28
ASSATGTTDTQY
>TRBV7-9
ASSLSGALRTDTQY
>TRBV6-1
ASSKTSGGYEQY
>TRBV4-1
ASSSQGIPGNEQF
>TRBV20-1
SAGNSGELF
>TRBV5-1
ASSLVLEREAQY
>TRBV29-1
SADDGAYEQY
>TRBV15
ATSRSGLAGVYEQY
>TRBV6-5
ASSFSTGDSDEQY
>TRBV15
ATSRDQRLEEGHEQF
>TRBV2
ASTILAGGANTGELF
>TRBV7-8
ASSLRLAGEYNEQF
>TRBV7-8
ASSSPAGANVLT
>TRBV7-2
ASSLQRGQNQPQH
>TRBV20-1
SARAGLAGGWGPHEQY
>TRBV20-1
SAKTSGISSYNEQF
>TRBV5-1
ASSSGLGLQTQY
>TRBV20-1
SARASAVGGTDTQY
>TRBV2
ASMVGTGNYEQY
>TRBV27
ASSFRQVGDTQY
>TRBV6-6
ASSYGNWGSGGETQY
>TRBV9
ASSPLAGGPSGEQY
>TRBV6-1
ASSTTGGPPEQY
>TRBV11-2
ASRRTSDYEQY
>TRBV9
ASSVGLAGGEQY